One sample yielded the 8 T cell receptor beta chains listed below, sequenced in a study of cytomegalovirus exposure and HLA in healthy donors. The PCR had 60 Vbeta and 13 Jbeta primers. Libraries were prepared by immunoSEQ multiplex PCR; TCRdb keeps only in-frame clonotypes and omits some of them. The table shows roughly 96,000 clones, with about four fifths occurring only once. Sequencing used PBMCs. The receptors were sampled from a woman aged 70-85 years in good health and CMV-seropositive.

This clone occurred once. V usage is TRBV7-9 and J usage is TRBJ1-4, with 7 bases identical to TRBD1. CDR1 is SEHNR, CDR2 FQNEAQ, per germline (reference sequence). The CDR3 is 16 residues long. V trimming: 3 bases; J trimming: 0 bases; junction bases outside the gene matches: 4. In DNA form, the CDR3 reads TGTGCCAGCAGCTTGGGGACAGCAGCAACTAATGAAAAACTGTTTTTT. The encoded protein is CASSLGTAATNEKLFF. Based on the CDR3 plus reference TRBV7-9 and TRBJ1-4, the full variable domain is DTGVSQNPRHKITKRGQNVTFRCDPISEHNRLYWYRQTLGQGPEFLTYFQNEAQLEKSRLLSDRFSAERPKGSFSTLEIQRTEQGDSAMYLCASSLGTAATNEKLFFGSGTQLSVL.

The chain is built from TRBV5-1 and TRBJ2-1, with a weak D call TRBD1 (5 bases). This CDR3 is 11 amino acids long. The V end lost 7 bases, the J end lost 10 bases, and 12 bases lay between the germline ends. CDR1 and CDR2 from the germline V gene are SGHRS and YFSETQ. The CDR3 here is CASRLGVEQFF. The DNA for the CDR3 is TGCGCCAGCCGATTAGGGGTGGAGCAGTTCTTC.

The chain recombines TRBV7-8 with TRBJ1-4, with 7 bases that match TRBD1. J gave up 11 bases and V 4 bases, and 7 bases lay outside the gene matches. This CDR3 has 13 residues. The germline CDR1 and CDR2 sequences are SGHVS and FQNEAQ. The chain's CDR3 is CASSSRTGDKLFF. The CDR3 region has the DNA TGTGCCAGCAGCTCTCGAACAGGGGATAAACTGTTTTTT.

This chain links TRBV6-6 with TRBJ1-2; 7 nucleotides match TRBD1. Trimming cost V 2 bases and J 8 bases; bases outside gene matches: 11. The CDR3 extends over 15 amino acids. CDR1 MNHNY and CDR2 SVGAGI come from the germline V gene (reference sequence). CDR3: CASSYPTGVSGGYTF. The CDR3 nucleotides are TGTGCCAGCAGTTACCCTACAGGGGTATCGGGAGGCTACACCTTC.

This chain uses TRBV19 with TRBJ2-3, with D possibly TRBD2 on 6 matching bases. The CDR3 is 15 amino acids. From germline, CDR1 is LNHDA and CDR2 SQIVND (reference sequence). Trimming shortened V by 3 bases and J by 0 bases, and 10 bases separated the two germline ends. CDR3 DNA: TGTGCCAGTAGTATCAGGAGGGGCAGCACAGATACGCAGTATTTT. The encoded protein is CASSIRRGSTDTQYF.

This chain uses TRBV6-5 with TRBJ2-1; 14 bases are a match to TRBD2. The CDR3 loop spans 16 amino acids. Germline lookup yields CDR1 MNHEY and CDR2 SVGAGI. V was pared by 1 base and J by 9 bases, with 5 bases of the junction left unmatched. CDR3 DNA: TGTGCCAGCAGTTACTTAGGACTAGCGGGAGGAGGTGAGCAGTTCTTC. This translates into CASSYLGLAGGGEQFF.

V is TRBV11-2 and J is TRBJ1-1; the D is unclear. Germline CDR1 reads SGHAT; CDR2 reads FQNNGV. V was trimmed by 5 bases and J by 7 bases, leaving 20 bases between them. The CDR3 sequence is 15 residues long. CDR3 nucleotides: TGTGCCAGCAGCGGCTTCCGGAGCTTGTTAGATGAAGCTTTCTTT. Amino acids: CASSGFRSLLDEAFF.

This chain connects TRBV5-4 to TRBJ1-4; 9 bases are a match to TRBD1. The CDR3 runs 15 residues. Germline V gene sequence: CDR1 SGHNT, CDR2 YYREEE (reference sequence). V lost 4 bases and J lost 5; bases outside the gene matches: 6. The CDR3 region is CASSTNRGLNEKLFF. The CDR3, as DNA: TGTGCCAGCAGCACCAACAGGGGGCTCAATGAAAAACTGTTTTTT.